This is a list of T cell receptor beta chains from one sample in a study of low-dose radiotherapy and immunotherapy resistance in tumors. TCRdb itself ran the reads through MiXCR, one entry per CDR3 protein. Found here are tens of thousands of distinct CDR3 sequences, roughly 10% of them singletons; the top ten hold approximately 6.2%. The material was PBMCs, obtained before treatment. Receptors were obtained from a female donor with ovarian cancer. The conserved cysteine and the conserved F or W are not part of the CDR3 here. Size tells how often a clone was seen (once, few, many) or the class of an expanded clone, and some rows leave it out.

J: TRBJ2-7
V: TRBV2
size: many
CDR3: ASSEGSLAGAYEQY

J: TRBJ1-1
V: TRBV19
size: many
CDR3: ASSIVGTQNTEAF

J: TRBJ2-5
V: TRBV5-1
size: many
CDR3: ASSPGTVETQY

J: TRBJ2-1
V: TRBV11-2
size: many
CDR3: ASSLEDSYNEQF

J: TRBJ2-1
V: TRBV27
size: -
CDR3: ASSPPGLAGGTNEQF

J: TRBJ2-7
V: TRBV5-1
size: many
CDR3: ASRWTGGLWDEQY

J: TRBJ2-5
V: TRBV20-1
size: many
CDR3: SAGDTQETQY

J: TRBJ1-4
V: TRBV10-3
size: many
CDR3: AISDSSTNEKLF

J: TRBJ2-7
V: TRBV11-2
size: many
CDR3: ASSPRSYEQY

J: TRBJ2-3
V: TRBV3-1
size: many
CDR3: ASSQGEGYTQY

J: TRBJ2-5
V: TRBV20-1
size: many
CDR3: SARRETQY

J: TRBJ2-7
V: TRBV9
size: -
CDR3: ASSEQY

J: TRBJ2-1
V: TRBV5-1
size: many
CDR3: ASRSMNRGGHSYNEQF

J: TRBJ1-2
V: TRBV21-1
size: many
CDR3: ASSKAGTGALWIANYGYT

J: TRBJ2-3
V: TRBV5-6
size: many
CDR3: ASSFPGTRSTDTQY

J: TRBJ2-2
V: TRBV20-1
size: many
CDR3: SARVGGGSTGELF

J: TRBJ2-5
V: TRBV27
size: -
CDR3: ASSPTDAPLGTQY

J: TRBJ2-3
V: TRBV9
size: many
CDR3: ASSRGTDTQY

J: TRBJ2-7
V: TRBV5-6
size: medium-sized
CDR3: ASSLEAAEQY

J: TRBJ2-7
V: TRBV6-5
size: many
CDR3: ASGRRDEQY

J: TRBJ2-2
V: TRBV28
size: many
CDR3: ATQPRNTGELF

J: TRBJ2-7
V: TRBV6-8
size: medium-sized
CDR3: ASSRPTGSSYEQY

J: TRBJ2-3
V: TRBV6-5
size: many
CDR3: ASSYGRATSTDTQY

J: TRBJ1-1
V: TRBV12-3/TRBV12-4
size: many
CDR3: ASSFWAGAF

J: TRBJ2-5
V: TRBV19
size: many
CDR3: ASRKEVAGGFQETQY

J: TRBJ1-1
V: TRBV19
size: many
CDR3: ASSTGQVLVTEAF

J: TRBJ1-1
V: TRBV10-3
size: many
CDR3: AISESGGEAF

J: TRBJ1-2
V: TRBV7-3
size: many
CDR3: ASSSRQGYGYT

J: TRBJ2-7
V: TRBV20-1
size: -
CDR3: SAREGAGRSYEQY

J: TRBJ2-7
V: TRBV12-3/TRBV12-4
size: few
CDR3: ASSYTGPYEQY

J: TRBJ1-5
V: TRBV6-2/TRBV6-3
size: few
CDR3: ASGGQGNQPQH

J: TRBJ2-6
V: TRBV7-3
size: many
CDR3: ASSRGQGVPGANVLT

J: TRBJ1-5
V: TRBV21-1
size: many
CDR3: ASRPGGRDSNQPQH

J: TRBJ2-5
V: TRBV11-2
size: many
CDR3: ASSLALEETQY

J: TRBJ2-1
V: TRBV5-8
size: many
CDR3: ASSSGFSYNEQF

J: TRBJ1-4
V: TRBV30
size: many
CDR3: AWSVQGSGEKLF

J: TRBJ1-2
V: TRBV5-4
size: many
CDR3: ASSNAKQSTGLHGGYT

J: TRBJ1-4
V: TRBV2
size: -
CDR3: ASSAGEHEKLF

J: TRBJ2-1
V: TRBV4-1
size: many
CDR3: ASSQLAGFNEQF

J: TRBJ2-3
V: TRBV7-8
size: many
CDR3: ASSLVGVRVTDTQY

J: TRBJ2-3
V: TRBV18
size: many
CDR3: ASTSASGYTDTQY

J: TRBJ2-1
V: TRBV5-6
size: many
CDR3: ASSWWMGEPYNEQF

J: TRBJ1-4
V: TRBV6-1
size: many
CDR3: ASSGPGGRVWKLF

J: TRBJ2-7
V: TRBV5-1
size: many
CDR3: ASSWGTSGDEQY

J: TRBJ2-7
V: TRBV12-3/TRBV12-4
size: few
CDR3: ASSPQVLGEQY

J: TRBJ1-1
V: TRBV30
size: many
CDR3: AWSELDTVNTEAF

J: TRBJ2-1
V: TRBV6-5
size: -
CDR3: ASSSRQGRYNEQF

J: TRBJ2-7
V: TRBV5-1
size: many
CDR3: ASSLGGAGYEQY

J: TRBJ2-1
V: TRBV2
size: many
CDR3: ASREGGWSYNEQF

J: TRBJ2-3
V: TRBV11-2
size: few
CDR3: ASSLAFREPTDTQY

J: TRBJ2-3
V: TRBV30
size: many
CDR3: AWTSGEWGDTQY

J: TRBJ1-3
V: TRBV29-1
size: many
CDR3: SVDHGSGNTIY

J: TRBJ1-3
V: TRBV7-9
size: many
CDR3: ASSSQSSGNTIY

J: TRBJ2-5
V: TRBV28
size: -
CDR3: ASSWEDRGPETQY

J: TRBJ2-3
V: TRBV12-3/TRBV12-4
size: many
CDR3: ASSLRGGGYTQY

J: TRBJ1-1
V: TRBV12-3/TRBV12-4
size: few
CDR3: ASSTGTEAF

J: TRBJ1-6
V: TRBV30
size: many
CDR3: AWSGAGGNSPLH

J: TRBJ1-4
V: TRBV2
size: few
CDR3: ASSPTSATNEKLFF

J: TRBJ2-5
V: TRBV29-1
size: many
CDR3: SVVHQGGVQETQY